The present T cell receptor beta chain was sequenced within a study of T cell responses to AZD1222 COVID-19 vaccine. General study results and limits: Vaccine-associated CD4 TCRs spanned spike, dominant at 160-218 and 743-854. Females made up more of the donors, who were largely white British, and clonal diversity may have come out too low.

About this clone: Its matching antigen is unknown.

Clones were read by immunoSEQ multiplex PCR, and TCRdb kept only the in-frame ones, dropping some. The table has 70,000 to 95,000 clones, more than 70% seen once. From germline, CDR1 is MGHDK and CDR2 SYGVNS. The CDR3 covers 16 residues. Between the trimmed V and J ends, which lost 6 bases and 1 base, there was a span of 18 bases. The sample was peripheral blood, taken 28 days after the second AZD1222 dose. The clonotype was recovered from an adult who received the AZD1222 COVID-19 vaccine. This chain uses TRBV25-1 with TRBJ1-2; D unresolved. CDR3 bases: TGTGCCAGCAGCCTTCGCGTTAACTTGGGTAACTATGGCTACACCTTC. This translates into CASSLRVNLGNYGYTF.